The 22 T cell receptor beta chains below come from one sample, sequenced in a study of blood T cell repertoires in COVID-19. The assay was immunoSEQ multiplex PCR, and TCRdb's table has in-frame clones only and misses some. The data contain hundreds of thousands of clones, roughly 80% of them singletons. The sequenced sample was PBMCs or T cells enriched from blood (not recorded which). These receptors came from a man between 35 and 55 years old who had been exposed to COVID-19.

About this clone itself: Other nucleotide sequences in the sample specify the same CDR3. The chain recombines TRBV5-1 with TRBJ2-2; D might be TRBD1 (5 bases). Germline V gives CDR1 SGHRS, CDR2 YFSETQ. The CDR3 loop spans 13 amino acids. Trimming stripped 2 bases from V and 4 bases from J, with 6 bases between. As DNA, the CDR3 is TGCGCCAGCAGCTTTCAGGGCACCGGGGAGCTGTTTTTT. Protein sequence: CASSFQGTGELFF.

The chain employs TRBV18 and TRBJ1-1; D unresolved. Germline V gene lookup returns CDR1 KGHSH and CDR2 LQKENI. V dropped 5 bases and J dropped 1 base, with 14 bases sitting between them. The CDR3 runs 15 residues. The CDR3: CASSAVSNPNTEAFF. CDR3 in DNA: TGTGCCAGCTCAGCGGTTTCGAATCCGAACACTGAAGCTTTCTTT.

The rearrangement links TRBV11-2 to TRBJ1-4; the D gene is possibly TRBD1 (6 bases). The CDR3 is made up of 16 amino acids. Germline values: CDR1 SGHAT, CDR2 FQNNGV. V was trimmed by 2 bases and J by 8 bases, leaving 18 bases between them. The CDR3 bases are TGTGCCAGCAGCTTAACGGGGCAGGGGATTAGGGAAAAACTGTTTTTT. It codes for CASSLTGQGIREKLFF.

This chain joins TRBV7-3 and TRBJ2-1; 7 nucleotides align to TRBD1. The ends lost 3 bases at V and 6 bases at J; junction bases unmatched: 8. There are 15 residues in the CDR3. Germline assignment: CDR1 SGHTA and CDR2 FQGTGA. For the CDR3, the DNA is TGTGCCAGCAGCTTGGGACAGTTCAGTACCAATGAGCAGTTCTTC. Translation gives CASSLGQFSTNEQFF.

J is TRBJ2-7 and V is TRBV7-8; D unresolved. The length of the CDR3 is 14 residues. Trimming pared 3 bases from V and 2 bases from J, leaving 11 bases between. Germline V gene data show CDR1 as SGHVS and CDR2 as FQNEAQ. The CDR3 DNA reads as TGTGCCAGCAGCTTCGAGACTGATACCTACGAGCAGTACTTC. It yields the protein CASSFETDTYEQYF.

The chain has TRBV2 and TRBJ1-2; D remains ambiguous. The CDR3 runs to 14 residues. Germline V gene sequence: CDR1 SNHLY, CDR2 FYNNEI. V was pared by 7 bases and J by 4 bases, with 16 bases between. CDR3: CASTERSSVYGYTF. In nucleotides, the CDR3 is TGTGCCAGCACCGAGAGGTCGAGTGTCTATGGCTACACCTTC.

The genes are TRBV3-1 (or the pseudogene TRBV3-2) and TRBJ1-2; tentative D call: TRBD1 (5 bases). This CDR3 spans 14 amino acids. Germline loops: CDR1 LGHDT, CDR2 YNNKEL (reference sequence). The V and J ends lost 1 base and 8 bases respectively, with 14 bases between them. CDR3 nucleotides: TGTGCCAGCAGCCAAGGCGGTCAGGGCAAGGGCTACACCTTC. It translates to CASSQGGQGKGYTF.

CDR3 loop: CASSVGARDEQFF. The CDR3 DNA sequence: TGTGCCAGCAGCGTAGGAGCCCGGGATGAGCAGTTCTTC. V gene TRBV9 combines with J gene TRBJ2-1, with unresolved D. The CDR3 runs to 13 residues. Trimming left V 0 bases short and J 8 bases short, with 9 bases between. Germline V lookup: CDR1 SGDLS, CDR2 YYNGEE. The complete variable domain, with remaining parts taken from reference TRBV9 and TRBJ2-1, reads DSGVTQTPKHLITATGQRVTLRCSPRSGDLSVYWYQQSLDQGLQFLIQYYNGEERAKGNILERFSAQQFPDLHSELNLSSLELGDSALYFCASSVGARDEQFFGPGTRLTVL.

The gene calls are TRBV18 and TRBJ2-2, with a weak D call TRBD1 (5 bases). Germline CDR1 is KGHSH and CDR2 is LQKENI. CDR3 size: 15 residues. The V end was cut by 4 bases, the J end by 4 bases, with 13 bases between. The CDR3 nucleotides read TGTGCCAGCTCACTTTTACAGGCCGGCACCGGGGAGCTGTTTTTT. Translation: CASSLLQAGTGELFF.

This chain joins TRBV10-2 and TRBJ2-1; 7 nucleotides agree with TRBD1. The ends lost 6 bases at V and 2 bases at J; junction bases unmatched: 1. The length of the CDR3 is 13 residues. Germline V gene lookup returns CDR1 WSHSY and CDR2 SAAADI. CDR3 residues: CASRTGPYNEQFF. CDR3 nucleotides: TGCGCCAGCAGGACAGGGCCCTACAATGAGCAGTTCTTC.

About this clone: The same CDR3 arises from other DNA sequences in this sample as well. The chain is built from TRBV24-1 and TRBJ1-5; D remains ambiguous. Deletions cut 2 bases from V and 0 bases from J, with 4 bases between. CDR1 and CDR2 from the germline V gene are KGHDR and SFDVKD. There are 14 residues in the CDR3. The CDR3 sequence: CATSDSGSNQPQHF. In DNA, the CDR3 is TGTGCCACCAGTGATTCAGGTAGCAATCAGCCCCAGCATTTT.

This rearrangement joins TRBV3-1 (or the pseudogene TRBV3-2) to TRBJ1-1; D is perhaps TRBD1 (5 bases). The CDR3 has 15 amino acids. Germline values: CDR1 LGHDT, CDR2 YNNKEL (reference sequence). Deletions cut 0 bases from V and 3 bases from J, with 11 bases between. CDR3 sequence: CASSQEEAGYTEAFF. As DNA, the CDR3 is TGTGCCAGCAGCCAAGAAGAGGCAGGGTACACTGAAGCTTTCTTT.

The V call is TRBV3-1 (or the pseudogene TRBV3-2), the J call TRBJ1-1, with no clear D. Germline V gene sequence: CDR1 LGHDT, CDR2 YNNKEL (reference sequence). The CDR3 sequence is 13 residues long. The ends were cut back, 4 bases at V and 1 base at J, with 7 bases in the middle. CDR3 nucleotides: TGTGCCAGCAGCCTAACAGAGAACACTGAAGCTTTCTTT. Residues: CASSLTENTEAFF.

This clone was seen once. The V and J genes are TRBV6-5 and TRBJ2-3, with D perhaps matching TRBD1 (5 bases). The CDR3 is 13 amino acids. Germline CDR1 MNHEY, CDR2 SVGAGI. V gave up 5 bases and J gave up 8 bases, with 14 bases separating them. CDR3 sequence (DNA): TGTGCCAGCAGTATGGGGCCTTCCGCTACGCAGTATTTT. Translation: CASSMGPSATQYF.

The CDR3 coding sequence is TGTGCCAGCAGCCTAGAGTCTGGGTCCTACAATGAGCAGTTCTTC. It is translated as CASSLESGSYNEQFF. This sequence joins TRBV5-4 and TRBJ2-1; unclear D gene. Germline CDR1 is SGHNT and CDR2 is YYREEE (reference sequence). V lost 4 bases and J 1 base, leaving 12 bases between the germline ends. The CDR3 contains 15 residues.

CDR3 loop: CASSLSAEKTRGSYEQYF. The CDR3 DNA follows: TGTGCCAGCAGCCTCTCGGCAGAAAAAACCCGAGGCTCCTACGAGCAGTACTTC. The chain joins TRBV3-1 (or the pseudogene TRBV3-2) to TRBJ2-7, with D hard to call. Germline V lookup: CDR1 LGHDT, CDR2 YNNKEL (reference sequence). Trimming took off 4 bases at V and 0 bases at J, with 22 bases between the two ends. This CDR3 region has 18 residues.

This chain uses TRBV11-3 with TRBJ2-7; 10 positions agree with TRBD1. In germline, CDR1 is SGHNT, CDR2 YENEEA. Losses at the gene ends were 5 bases for V and 6 bases for J; bases not matched to a gene: 10. The CDR3 loop spans 15 amino acids. This chain's CDR3 is CASSVRDRGHPEQYF. For the CDR3, the DNA is TGTGCCAGCAGCGTCCGGGACAGGGGACATCCCGAGCAGTACTTC.

This clone was recorded once. The genes are TRBV6-1 and TRBJ2-1; possibly TRBD2 for D (6 bases). CDR3 length: 16 residues. Germline V gene lookup returns CDR1 MNHNS and CDR2 SASEGT. With 3 bases removed from V and 6 bases from J, the gap between germline ends came to 18 bases. In nucleotides, the CDR3 is TGTGCCAGCAGTGAGGGGGGAGGTCCCCCCGGCAATGAGCAGTTCTTC. Its translation is CASSEGGGPPGNEQFF.

The rearrangement links TRBV10-1 to TRBJ2-5; TRBD2 might be the D (6 bases). The CDR3 loop spans 12 amino acids. The germline CDR1 and CDR2 sequences are WNHNN and SYGVQD (reference sequence). V lost 0 bases, J lost 9 bases, and 8 bases lay in between. The CDR3 spells CASSESTGAQYF. For the CDR3, the DNA is TGCGCCAGCAGTGAGTCGACGGGGGCCCAGTACTTC.

For the CDR3, the DNA is TGTGCCAGCGGGGCTGACTTAACCTACAATGAGCAGTTCTTC. This translates into CASGADLTYNEQFF. The gene calls are TRBV3-1 (or the pseudogene TRBV3-2) and TRBJ2-1; weak D call: TRBD1 (5 bases). CDR1 is LGHDT and CDR2 is YNNKEL in the germline V gene (reference sequence). V lost 8 bases and J 2 bases, leaving 13 bases between the germline ends. The CDR3 spans 14 residues.

CDR3 region: CASSFVAGSLNEQFF. In DNA form, the CDR3 reads TGTGCCAGCAGCTTCGTAGCGGGATCCCTGAATGAGCAGTTCTTC. The chain carries TRBV7-9 and TRBJ2-1; 8 bases align to TRBD2. The CDR3 covers 15 residues. The J segment lost 7 bases and the V segment lost 3 bases, leaving 8 bases of the junction unmatched. Germline V lookup: CDR1 SEHNR, CDR2 FQNEAQ (reference sequence).

A single count supports this clone. This sequence joins TRBV5-4 and TRBJ2-2; 8 bases agree with TRBD1. The CDR3 totals 16 residues. J gave up 8 bases and V 0 bases, and 9 bases lay outside the gene matches. CDR1 SGHNT and CDR2 YYREEE come from the germline V gene (reference sequence). This CDR3 reads CASSLGGGQALGELFF. Written as DNA, the CDR3 is TGTGCCAGCAGCTTGGGTGGGGGACAGGCTTTAGGGGAGCTGTTTTTT. Full variable domain (remainder filled in from reference TRBV5-4 and TRBJ2-2): ETGVTQSPTHLIKTRGQQVTLRCSSQSGHNTVSWYQQALGQGPQFIFQYYREEENGRGNFPPRFSGLQFPNYSSELNVNALELDDSALYLCASSLGGGQALGELFFGEGSRLTVL.